A selection of T cell receptor beta chains follows, all from one sample in a study of T cells in Graves' hyperthyroidism and ophthalmopathy. Via MiXCR, TCRdb re-called the multiplex PCR reads, giving one row per CDR3 protein. The sample consists of hundreds of thousands of distinct CDR3 sequences, roughly 15% of them appearing once. Sequences were obtained from blood. The receptors were gathered from a woman in her fifties or sixties with Graves' ophthalmopathy. Both conserved end residues are part of each CDR3. The order of the fields is J gene, CDR3 length, V gene, clone size, CDR3 protein. Size is omitted from some rows. Given values are once, few, many or a class for expanded clones.

TRBJ2-1 15 TRBV18 many CASSPTSGSHNEQFF
TRBJ2-1 19 TRBV28 many CASSLMGTVRVAYYNEQFF
TRBJ1-2 15 TRBV9 . CASSVDGEVSYGYTF
TRBJ2-4 15 TRBV10-2 few CASSQGPLAKNIQYF
TRBJ2-2 13 TRBV5-1 many CASSLREAGELFF
TRBJ2-7 16 TRBV19 . CASSRGTSGRNYEQYF
TRBJ1-3 17 TRBV7-8 . CASSLGAPASSGNTIYF
TRBJ2-1 14 TRBV28 few CASIEHGTLNEQFF
TRBJ2-7 17 TRBV18 . CASSPLGGSGSSYEQYF
TRBJ2-7 13 TRBV7-8 many CASRGDLSYEQYF
TRBJ1-4 15 TRBV9 many CASRKGRGVNEKLFF
TRBJ1-2 14 TRBV12-3/TRBV12-4 . CASSLSYTNYGYTF
TRBJ2-7 15 TRBV28 many CASKSAQGRNYEQYF
TRBJ2-5 15 TRBV18 many CASSPKDRAKETQYF
TRBJ1-2 16 TRBV4-3 few CASSQDFSGGAYGYTF
TRBJ2-3 15 TRBV5-1 few CASRPGQSSTDTQYF
TRBJ1-1 16 TRBV5-6 many CASSAVALGMDTEAFF
TRBJ2-1 16 TRBV24-1 few CATSALLGPDHNEQFF
TRBJ2-7 15 TRBV7-3 many CASSPGLAGHYEQYF
TRBJ2-7 14 TRBV7-2 many CASSPSVGSYEQYF
TRBJ2-1 15 TRBV28 many CASSDLAGAYNEQFF
TRBJ1-2 12 TRBV7-2 many CASNPTGFGYTF
TRBJ2-3 16 TRBV12-5 many CASGTGTLSSTDTQYF
TRBJ1-2 13 TRBV30 few CAWAGRVNYGYTF
TRBJ2-5 16 TRBV7-2 . CASSLSIAGGEETQYF
TRBJ2-2 18 TRBV10-3 . CAISDPSGRERSTGELFF
TRBJ2-7 13 TRBV20-1 many CSAPLGANYEQYF
TRBJ1-4 15 TRBV6-1 many CASRPHGGGPEKLFF
TRBJ2-7 13 TRBV20-1 many CSARLGGSYEQYF
TRBJ1-2 15 TRBV27 many CASSLAGTGNYGYTF
TRBJ2-1 13 TRBV4-2 . CASSHQGNHEQFF
TRBJ2-2 16 TRBV6-2/TRBV6-3 many CASKTTDRGAVGELFF
TRBJ1-5 19 TRBV28 many CASSFRNFGGGTGNQPQHF
TRBJ2-1 17 TRBV12-3/TRBV12-4 many CASTVRTSGSNLYEQFF
TRBJ2-1 18 TRBV27 many CASSLGYAGQKLHNEQFF
TRBJ2-7 13 TRBV20-1 . CSASPGFRYEQYF